This passage covers 3 T cell receptor beta chains from one sample sequenced in a study of cytomegalovirus exposure and HLA in healthy donors. Primers for the PCR totalled 60 Vbeta and 13 Jbeta. Libraries were prepared by immunoSEQ multiplex PCR; TCRdb keeps only in-frame clonotypes and omits some of them. The repertoire holds about 100,000 clones, with roughly 75% as singletons. The sequencing sample was made of PBMCs. These receptors originate from a woman aged 40 to 55 in good health and CMV-seronegative.

The J gene is TRBJ2-7, the V gene TRBV5-4; 7 nucleotides match TRBD2. The CDR3 totals 15 residues. Germline loops: CDR1 SGHNT, CDR2 YYREEE (reference sequence). V lost 3 bases to trimming and J lost 6 bases; unmatched junction nucleotides: 12. CDR3 region: CASSSLTGGWGEQYF. The CDR3 coding sequence is TGTGCCAGCAGCTCCCTGACGGGAGGTTGGGGCGAGCAGTACTTC.

V and J are TRBV27 and TRBJ2-3, with TRBD2 identical over 11 bases. CDR3 length equals 16 residues. V lost 2 bases and J lost 2; bases outside the gene matches: 3. Germline V lookup: CDR1 MNHEY, CDR2 SMNVEV (reference sequence). The CDR3 DNA is TGTGCCAGCAGTTTACAGGGACTAGCGGTCACAGATACGCAGTATTTT. Its protein is CASSLQGLAVTDTQYF.

The CDR3 reads CASSATSGAEVAQYF. DNA of the CDR3: TGCGCCAGCAGCGCGACTAGCGGGGCCGAGGTGGCCCAGTACTTC. The chain is built from TRBV5-1 and TRBJ2-5; TRBD2 matches at 11 bases. The CDR3 totals 15 residues. Losses at the gene ends were 4 bases for V and 9 bases for J; bases not matched to a gene: 11. Germline V gene lookup returns CDR1 SGHRS and CDR2 YFSETQ.